The 2 T cell receptor beta chains below were found in one sample sequenced in a study of blood T cells in healthy people across ages. Then a second PCR, running roughly 7 to 11 cycles, was carried out with a sample-barcoded 5' primer and a J-beta primer mix. MiXCR, run by TCRdb on the 5' RACE reads, gives a single entry per CDR3 protein. Of some 930,000 distinct CDR3 sequences detected, 29% appear once; the ten largest clones hold roughly 10%. These data are also associated with another study on T cells of mothers and their children.

Input material: blood. These receptors originate from a woman aged 40 to 50 in good health.

In this sample, this clonotype turned up a few times. The chain is built from TRBV25-1 and TRBJ2-1, with D perhaps matching TRBD1 (6 bases). Germline-derived CDR1 and CDR2 are MGHDK and SYGVNS. V was cut by 3 bases and J by 7 bases, with 16 bases left in between. This CDR3 is 15 amino acids long. In nucleotides, the CDR3 is TGTGCCAGCAGTGATTATCGCCAGGGGTGGAATGAGCAGTTCTTC. Amino acid sequence: CASSDYRQGWNEQFF.

In its sample, this clonotype was seen a few times. The rearrangement joins TRBV25-1 to TRBJ2-1, with 9 nucleotides matching TRBD2. The V gene end was trimmed by 2 bases and the J gene end by 8 bases; junction bases not matched to a gene: 7. The CDR3 has 15 residues. Germline CDR1 MGHDK, CDR2 SYGVNS. CDR3 in DNA: TGTGCCAGCAGTGAACCTAGCGGGGAGATTGATGAGCAGTTCTTC. It is translated as CASSEPSGEIDEQFF. The variable domain in full, with the rest retrieved from reference TRBV25-1 and TRBJ2-1, is EADIYQTPRYLVIGTGKKITLECSQTMGHDKMYWYQQDPGMELHLIHYSYGVNSTEKGDLSSESTVSRIRTEHFPLTLESARPSHTSQYLCASSEPSGEIDEQFFGPGTRLTVL.